The clone carrying this T cell receptor (beta chain) was seen once. The data were taken from a study of T-cell reconstitution after alpha-beta-depleted transplantation in children. Preparation of the TCRbeta library was carried out with unique molecular identifiers. TCRdb ran MiXCR on the PCR reads and lists one entry per CDR3 protein. Altogether fewer than 750,000 distinct CDR3 sequences are present, more than 20% being singletons, with the ten largest covering 36%. The CDR3 extends over 16 amino acids. CDR1 SGHRS and CDR2 YFSETQ come from the germline V gene. Trimming left V 1 base short and J 3 bases short, with 15 bases between.

This receptor was obtained from a boy under two years old with Wiskott-Aldrich syndrome, due to receive a stem cell transplant. The gene calls are TRBV5-1 and TRBJ2-3, with D perhaps matching TRBD2 (6 bases). The material was PBMCs, obtained before TCRalphabeta/CD19-depleted stem cell transplant. The CDR3, as DNA: TGCGCCAGCAGCTTGTTCTACCTAGCGAATACAGATACGCAGTATTTT. This encodes CASSLFYLANTDTQYF.